The entry below describes one T cell receptor (beta chain). Antigen unknown. The V end lost 3 bases, the J end lost 6 bases, and 12 bases lay between the germline ends. CDR1 is SGDLS, CDR2 YYNGEE, per germline. This CDR3 comprises 13 residues. The data were produced by immunoSEQ multiplex PCR, yet TCRdb's version contains in-frame clones alone and is incomplete. The sample lists about 67,000 clones; around 82% were seen once. The data originate from a study of T cell responses to AZD1222 COVID-19 vaccine. General observations from the study: Baseline serostatus was positive in only a handful of AZD1222 recipients. Spike was spanned by vaccine-associated CD4 TCRs, which were dominant at 160-218 and 743-854. There were mostly white British donors and more females than males, and clonal diversity was possibly underestimated.

Investigators merged groups given second doses at roughly 4 or roughly 12 weeks. This chain links TRBV9 with TRBJ1-2, with no clear D. This sample comprised peripheral blood, obtained 28 days after the second AZD1222 dose. This clonotype was sampled from an adult who received the AZD1222 COVID-19 vaccine. CDR3 DNA: TGTGCCAGCAGCGCCGGAAGGGAAGATGGCTACACCTTC. Translation gives CASSAGREDGYTF.